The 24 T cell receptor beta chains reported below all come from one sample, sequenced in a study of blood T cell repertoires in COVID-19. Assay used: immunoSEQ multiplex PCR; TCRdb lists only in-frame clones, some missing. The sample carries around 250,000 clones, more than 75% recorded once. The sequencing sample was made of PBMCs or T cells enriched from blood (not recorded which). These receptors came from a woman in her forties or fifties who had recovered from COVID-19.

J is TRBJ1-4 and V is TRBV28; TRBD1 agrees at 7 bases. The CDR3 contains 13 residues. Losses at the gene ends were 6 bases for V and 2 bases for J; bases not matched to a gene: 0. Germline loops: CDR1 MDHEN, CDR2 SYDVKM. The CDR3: CASRGQTNEKLFF. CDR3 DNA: TGTGCCAGCAGGGGACAGACTAATGAAAAACTGTTTTTT. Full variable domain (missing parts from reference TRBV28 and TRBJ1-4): DVKVTQSSRYLVKRTGEKVFLECVQDMDHENMFWYRQDPGLGLRLIYFSYDVKMKEKGDIPEGYSVSREKKERFSLILESASTNQTSMYLCASRGQTNEKLFFGSGTQLSVL.

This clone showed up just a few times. As DNA, the CDR3 is TGTGCCAGCAGCCAGGGGACAGGGGGCCGCGCGTACTTC. Its translation is CASSQGTGGRAYF. The V call is TRBV14, the J call TRBJ2-7; TRBD1 matches at 12 bases. This CDR3 region has 13 residues. V gave up 3 bases and J gave up 12 bases; unmatched junction bases: 6. In germline, CDR1 is SGHDN, CDR2 FVKESK.

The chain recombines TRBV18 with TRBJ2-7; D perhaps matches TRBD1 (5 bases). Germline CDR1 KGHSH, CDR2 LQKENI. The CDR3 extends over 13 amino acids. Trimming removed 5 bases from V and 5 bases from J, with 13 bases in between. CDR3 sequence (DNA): TGTGCCAGCTCAGGGGCAAGTCAGCACGAGCAGTACTTC. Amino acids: CASSGASQHEQYF.

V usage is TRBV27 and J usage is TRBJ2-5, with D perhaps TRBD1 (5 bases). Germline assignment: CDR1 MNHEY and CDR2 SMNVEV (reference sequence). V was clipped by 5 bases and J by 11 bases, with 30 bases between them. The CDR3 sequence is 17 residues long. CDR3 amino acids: CASSRRFADQGPVWQYF. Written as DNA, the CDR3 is TGTGCCAGCAGTAGAAGGTTCGCGGACCAGGGTCCCGTGTGGCAGTACTTC.

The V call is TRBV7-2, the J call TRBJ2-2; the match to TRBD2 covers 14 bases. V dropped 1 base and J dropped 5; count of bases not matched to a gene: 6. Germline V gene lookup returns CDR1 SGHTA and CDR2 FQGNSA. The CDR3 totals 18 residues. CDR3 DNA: TGTGCCAGCAGCTTAGGACTAGCGGGAGGGGTCGGAACCGGGGAGCTGTTTTTT. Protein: CASSLGLAGGVGTGELFF.

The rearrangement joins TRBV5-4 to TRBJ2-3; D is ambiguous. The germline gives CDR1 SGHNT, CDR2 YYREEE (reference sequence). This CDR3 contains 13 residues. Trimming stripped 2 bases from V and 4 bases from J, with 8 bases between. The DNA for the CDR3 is TGTGCCAGCAGCTTACAACGGGCAGATACGCAGTATTTT. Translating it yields CASSLQRADTQYF.

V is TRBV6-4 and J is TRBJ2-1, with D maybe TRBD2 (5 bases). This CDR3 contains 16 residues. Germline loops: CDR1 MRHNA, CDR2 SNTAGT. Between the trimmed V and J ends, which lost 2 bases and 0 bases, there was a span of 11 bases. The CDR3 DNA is TGTGCCAGCAGTGACGTTACTAGAAGCTCCTACAATGAGCAGTTCTTC. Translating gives CASSDVTRSSYNEQFF.

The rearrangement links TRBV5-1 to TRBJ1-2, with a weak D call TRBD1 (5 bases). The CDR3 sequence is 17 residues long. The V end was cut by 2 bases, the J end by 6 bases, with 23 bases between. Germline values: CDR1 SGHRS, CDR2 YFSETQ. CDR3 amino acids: CASSFPTGTPGKDGYTF. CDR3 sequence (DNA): TGCGCCAGCAGCTTTCCGACGGGGACTCCTGGGAAGGATGGCTACACCTTC.

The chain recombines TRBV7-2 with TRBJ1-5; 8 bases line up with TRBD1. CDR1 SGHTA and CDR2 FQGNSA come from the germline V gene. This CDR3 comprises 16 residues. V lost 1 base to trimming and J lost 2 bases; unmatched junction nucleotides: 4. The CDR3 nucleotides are TGTGCCAGCAGCTTAGTGACAGGGGATGGCAATCAGCCCCAGCATTTT. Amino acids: CASSLVTGDGNQPQHF.

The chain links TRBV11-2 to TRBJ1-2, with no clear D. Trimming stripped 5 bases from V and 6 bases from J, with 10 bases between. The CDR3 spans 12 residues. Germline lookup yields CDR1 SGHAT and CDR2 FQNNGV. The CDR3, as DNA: TGTGCCAGCAGCATGGAGGGAGATGGCTACACCTTC. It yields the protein CASSMEGDGYTF.

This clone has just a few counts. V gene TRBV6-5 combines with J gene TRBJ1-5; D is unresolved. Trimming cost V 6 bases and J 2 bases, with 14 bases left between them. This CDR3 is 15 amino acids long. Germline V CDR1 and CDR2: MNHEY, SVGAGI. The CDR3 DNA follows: TGTGCCAGCAGGGTAGACAAGAATGGCAATCAGCCCCAGCATTTT. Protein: CASRVDKNGNQPQHF.

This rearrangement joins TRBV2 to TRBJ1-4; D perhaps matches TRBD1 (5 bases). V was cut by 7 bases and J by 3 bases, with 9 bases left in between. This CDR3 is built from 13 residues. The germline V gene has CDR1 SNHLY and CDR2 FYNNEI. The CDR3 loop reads CASTSRANEKLFF. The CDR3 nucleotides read TGTGCCAGCACGAGCAGGGCTAATGAAAAACTGTTTTTT.

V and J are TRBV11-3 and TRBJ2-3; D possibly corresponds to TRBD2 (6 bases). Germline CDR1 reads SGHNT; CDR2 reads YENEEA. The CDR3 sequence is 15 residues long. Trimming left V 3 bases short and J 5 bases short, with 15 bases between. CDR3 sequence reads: CASSFLASIRDTQYF. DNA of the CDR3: TGTGCCAGCAGCTTCCTAGCGAGCATAAGAGATACGCAGTATTTT.

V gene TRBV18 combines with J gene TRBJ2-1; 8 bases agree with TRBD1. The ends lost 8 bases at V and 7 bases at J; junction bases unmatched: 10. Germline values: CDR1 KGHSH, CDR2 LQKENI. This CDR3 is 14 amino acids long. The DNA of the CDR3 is TGTGCCAGCGGGGACAGGAGGGGAAGGAATGAGCAGTTCTTC. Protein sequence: CASGDRRGRNEQFF.

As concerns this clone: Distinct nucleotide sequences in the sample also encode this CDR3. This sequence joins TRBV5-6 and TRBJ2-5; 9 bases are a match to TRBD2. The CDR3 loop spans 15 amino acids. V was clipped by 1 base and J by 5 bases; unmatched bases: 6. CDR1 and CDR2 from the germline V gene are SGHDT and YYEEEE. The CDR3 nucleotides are TGTGCCAGCAGCTTGCCTAGCGGGATTCAGGAGACCCAGTACTTC. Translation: CASSLPSGIQETQYF. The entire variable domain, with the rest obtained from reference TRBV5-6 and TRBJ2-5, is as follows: DAGVTQSPTHLIKTRGQQVTLRCSPKSGHDTVSWYQQALGQGPQFIFQYYEEEERQRGNFPDRFSGHQFPNYSSELNVNALLLGDSALYLCASSLPSGIQETQYFGPGTRLLVL.

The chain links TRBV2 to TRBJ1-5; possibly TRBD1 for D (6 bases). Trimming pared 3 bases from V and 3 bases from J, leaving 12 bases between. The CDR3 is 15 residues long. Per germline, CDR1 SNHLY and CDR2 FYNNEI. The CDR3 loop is CASSEGGGLNQPQHF. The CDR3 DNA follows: TGTGCCAGCAGTGAGGGAGGGGGGCTCAATCAGCCCCAGCATTTT.

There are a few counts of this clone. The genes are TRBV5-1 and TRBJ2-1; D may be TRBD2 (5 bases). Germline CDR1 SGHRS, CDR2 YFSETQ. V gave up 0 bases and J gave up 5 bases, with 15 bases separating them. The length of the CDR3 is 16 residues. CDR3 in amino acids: CASSLALNGMDNEQFF. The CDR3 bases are TGCGCCAGCAGCTTGGCCTTAAACGGGATGGACAATGAGCAGTTCTTC.

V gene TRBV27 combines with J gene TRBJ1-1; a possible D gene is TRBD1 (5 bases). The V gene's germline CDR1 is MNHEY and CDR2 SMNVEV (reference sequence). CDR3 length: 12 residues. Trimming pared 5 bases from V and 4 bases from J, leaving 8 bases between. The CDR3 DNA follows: TGTGCCAGCAGTCGGGGGAGCACTGAAGCTTTCTTT. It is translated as CASSRGSTEAFF.

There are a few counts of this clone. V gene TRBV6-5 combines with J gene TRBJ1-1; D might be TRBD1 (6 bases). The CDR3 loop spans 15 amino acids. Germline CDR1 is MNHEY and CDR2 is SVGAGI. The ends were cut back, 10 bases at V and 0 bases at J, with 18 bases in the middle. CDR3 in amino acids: CATSGQYFMNTEAFF. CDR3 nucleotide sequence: TGTGCCACCAGCGGACAGTACTTTATGAACACTGAAGCTTTCTTT.

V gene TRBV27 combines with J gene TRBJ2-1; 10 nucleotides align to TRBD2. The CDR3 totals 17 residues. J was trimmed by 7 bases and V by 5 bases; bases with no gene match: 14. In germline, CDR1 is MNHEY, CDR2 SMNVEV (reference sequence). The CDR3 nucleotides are TGTGCCAGCAGTCCAAACTGGCTAGCGGGAGTTCGGAATGAGCAGTTCTTC. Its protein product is CASSPNWLAGVRNEQFF.

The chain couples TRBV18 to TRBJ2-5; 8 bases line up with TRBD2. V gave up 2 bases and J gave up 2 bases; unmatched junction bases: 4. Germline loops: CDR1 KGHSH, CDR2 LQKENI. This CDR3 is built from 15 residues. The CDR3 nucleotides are TGTGCCAGCTCACCAAAGTCGGGAGGGCAAGAGACCCAGTACTTC. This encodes CASSPKSGGQETQYF. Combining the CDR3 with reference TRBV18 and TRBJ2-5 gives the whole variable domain NAGVMQNPRHLVRRRGQEARLRCSPMKGHSHVYWYRQLPEEGLKFMVYLQKENIIDESGMPKERFSAEFPKEGPSILRIQQVVRGDSAAYFCASSPKSGGQETQYFGPGTRLLVL.

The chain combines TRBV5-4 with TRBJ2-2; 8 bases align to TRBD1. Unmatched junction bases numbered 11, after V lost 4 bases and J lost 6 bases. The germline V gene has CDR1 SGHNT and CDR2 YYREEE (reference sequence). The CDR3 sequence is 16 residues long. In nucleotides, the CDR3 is TGTGCCAGCAGCCCGAACGACAGGGGAGCCGCCGGGGAGCTGTTTTTT. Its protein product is CASSPNDRGAAGELFF.

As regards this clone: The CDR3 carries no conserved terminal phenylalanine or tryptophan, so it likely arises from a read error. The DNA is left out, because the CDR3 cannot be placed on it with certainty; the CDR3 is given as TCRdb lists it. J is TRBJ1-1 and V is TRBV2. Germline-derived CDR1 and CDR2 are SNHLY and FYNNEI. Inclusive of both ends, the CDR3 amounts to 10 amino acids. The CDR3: CASPEAGTGY.

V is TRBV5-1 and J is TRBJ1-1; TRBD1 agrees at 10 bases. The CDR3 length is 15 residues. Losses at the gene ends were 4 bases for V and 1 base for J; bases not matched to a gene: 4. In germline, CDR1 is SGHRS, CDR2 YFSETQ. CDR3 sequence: CASSTWTGGNTEAFF. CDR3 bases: TGCGCCAGCAGCACTTGGACAGGGGGGAACACTGAAGCTTTCTTT.